These 19 T cell receptor beta chains came from one sample sequenced in a study of brain T cells in children with intractable seizures. The time point was: blood from clinic visit 5 months post-surgery; TSC patient then seizure free. Sequencing was performed with immunoSEQ multiplex PCR; in TCRdb, only in-frame clones are kept and a portion is missing. This table has hundreds of thousands of clones, 93% appearing once. The sequenced sample was peripheral blood, obtained about 5 months after surgery. These TCRs come from a boy less than two years old with tuberous sclerosis and intractable seizures.

The chain has TRBV7-9 and TRBJ2-1, with unresolved D. Germline V lookup: CDR1 SEHNR, CDR2 FQNEAQ (reference sequence). The V and J ends lost 4 bases and 1 base respectively, with 14 bases between them. There are 16 residues in the CDR3. The CDR3 nucleotides read TGTGCCAGCAGCTCCCTCCACAACCCGTCCTACAATGAGCAGTTCTTC. Translation gives CASSSLHNPSYNEQFF. Full variable domain (outside the CDR3, taken from reference TRBV7-9 and TRBJ2-1): DTGVSQNPRHKITKRGQNVTFRCDPISEHNRLYWYRQTLGQGPEFLTYFQNEAQLEKSRLLSDRFSAERPKGSFSTLEIQRTEQGDSAMYLCASSSLHNPSYNEQFFGPGTRLTVL.

V is TRBV7-6 and J is TRBJ1-3; D unclear. Germline CDR1 and CDR2: SGHVS and FNYEAQ. Trimming pared 5 bases from V and 0 bases from J, leaving 14 bases between. This CDR3 has 16 amino acids. CDR3 protein: CASSPLASGSGNTIYF. CDR3 in DNA: TGTGCCAGCAGCCCCCTGGCCTCCGGCTCTGGAAACACCATATATTTT.

The chain recombines TRBV15 with TRBJ2-1; 7 positions agree with TRBD1. CDR3 size: 15 residues. V lost 1 base, J lost 7 bases, and 7 bases stayed unmatched. Germline V gene sequence: CDR1 LNHNV, CDR2 YYDKDF (reference sequence). CDR3 DNA: TGTGCCACCAGCAGAGGCCAACAGGGGCCGAATGAGCAGTTCTTC. Translating gives CATSRGQQGPNEQFF.

As for this clone: At one boundary the junction diverges from the germline segment, which might be a read error. J is TRBJ1-2 and V is TRBV28; D possibly corresponds to TRBD1 (5 bases). Germline CDR1 reads MDHEN; CDR2 reads SYDVKM. The CDR3 has 15 residues. This chain's CDR3 is CASSSRAPGNSGYTF. The CDR3 DNA sequence: TGTGCCAGCAGTAGCAGGGCCCCCGGCAACTCTGGCTACACCTTC.

This chain uses TRBV5-6 with TRBJ1-4; D not certain. Germline CDR1 and CDR2: SGHDT and YYEEEE. This CDR3 region has 17 residues. Trimming stripped 2 bases from V and 4 bases from J, with 18 bases between. The CDR3 nucleotides read TGTGCCAGCAGCTTTTATTCCTTTGGCCGGTTTAATGAAAAACTGTTTTTT. This gives the protein CASSFYSFGRFNEKLFF. Looking up the rest from reference TRBV5-6 and TRBJ1-4 gives the full variable domain: DAGVTQSPTHLIKTRGQQVTLRCSPKSGHDTVSWYQQALGQGPQFIFQYYEEEERQRGNFPDRFSGHQFPNYSSELNVNALLLGDSALYLCASSFYSFGRFNEKLFFGSGTQLSVL.

The chain has TRBV3-1 (or the pseudogene TRBV3-2) and TRBJ2-2, with 8 bases that match TRBD2. Per the germline V gene, CDR1 is LGHDT and CDR2 is YNNKEL (reference sequence). This CDR3 has 15 amino acids. J lost 2 bases, V lost 5 bases, and 4 bases had no gene match. The CDR3 DNA reads TGTGCCAGCAGCATAGCGGGGATTAACACCGGGGAGCTGTTTTTT. Its protein is CASSIAGINTGELFF.

Points on this clone: Other DNA variants within this sample encode the same CDR3. The chain links TRBV6-5 to TRBJ2-2; the D is unclear. The length of the CDR3 is 12 residues. Trimming cost V 6 bases and J 1 base, with 3 bases left between them. The germline gives CDR1 MNHEY, CDR2 SVGAGI. CDR3 nucleotides: TGTGCCAGCAGCAGGAACACCGGGGAGCTGTTTTTT. Translation: CASSRNTGELFF.

V gene TRBV7-9 combines with J gene TRBJ2-7; 10 positions agree with TRBD2. The CDR3 spans 15 residues. Trimming cost V 6 bases and J 6 bases; bases outside gene matches: 11. Germline V gene sequence: CDR1 SEHNR, CDR2 FQNEAQ (reference sequence). The CDR3 sequence is CASREGPSGRGEQYF. The CDR3, as DNA: TGTGCCAGCAGGGAAGGGCCTAGCGGGAGAGGCGAGCAGTACTTC. The complete variable domain, with remaining parts taken from reference TRBV7-9 and TRBJ2-7, reads DTGVSQNPRHKITKRGQNVTFRCDPISEHNRLYWYRQTLGQGPEFLTYFQNEAQLEKSRLLSDRFSAERPKGSFSTLEIQRTEQGDSAMYLCASREGPSGRGEQYFGPGTRLTVT.

This chain connects TRBV19 to TRBJ1-1, with TRBD1 as a possible D gene (6 bases). V lost 5 bases to trimming and J lost 3 bases, with 16 bases between them. Looked up from germline, CDR1 is LNHDA and CDR2 is SQIVND (reference sequence). The CDR3 runs to 15 residues. The CDR3 region is CASSYLGAEDTEAFF. Here the CDR3 DNA reads TGTGCCAGTAGTTATCTGGGGGCGGAGGACACTGAAGCTTTCTTT.

The chain has TRBV10-3 and TRBJ2-7, with 12 bases matching TRBD2. Looked up from germline, CDR1 is ENHRY and CDR2 is SYGVKD. CDR3 length: 15 residues. Germline trimming cut 3 bases from V and 7 bases from J; bases unmatched to any gene: 7. The CDR3 nucleotides are TGTGCCATCAGTGATGCCGGGACTAGCGGGTTAGAGCAGTACTTC. This encodes CAISDAGTSGLEQYF.

The rearrangement joins TRBV19 to TRBJ2-3, with D unclear. V was cut by 3 bases and J by 0 bases, with 10 bases left in between. Germline values: CDR1 LNHDA, CDR2 SQIVND (reference sequence). The CDR3 length is 15 residues. The CDR3 DNA reads TGTGCCAGTAGTATTAATGCGTTCAGCACAGATACGCAGTATTTT. Residues: CASSINAFSTDTQYF.

The V call is TRBV29-1, the J call TRBJ2-3; D gene ambiguous. Germline V CDR1 and CDR2: SQVTM, ANQGSEA. Trimming pared 7 bases from V and 0 bases from J, leaving 17 bases between. CDR3 length: 15 residues. In DNA, the CDR3 is TGCAGCGGATCCCCCTTGAGCCCGAGCACAGATACGCAGTATTTT. Protein sequence: CSGSPLSPSTDTQYF.

V usage is TRBV6-5 and J usage is TRBJ1-5; TRBD1 might be the D (5 bases). The CDR3 extends over 14 amino acids. The germline V gene encodes CDR1 MNHEY and CDR2 SVGAGI. Trimming left V 6 bases short and J 4 bases short, with 13 bases between. CDR3 protein: CASSGPGLNQPQHF. CDR3 in DNA: TGTGCCAGCAGCGGCCCAGGGCTAAATCAGCCCCAGCATTTT.

This clone was counted only a few times. The V and J genes are TRBV4-1 and TRBJ1-5; D gene uncertain. The V end was cut by 6 bases, the J end by 2 bases, with 5 bases between. Germline loops: CDR1 MGHRA, CDR2 YSYEKL. The CDR3 consists of 12 residues. The CDR3 sequence is CASSSGNQPQHF. CDR3 nucleotides: TGCGCCAGCAGTAGTGGCAATCAGCCCCAGCATTTT.

The CDR3 DNA sequence: TGTGCCAGCAGTTATACATCGTCGCAGGGGGACTATGGCTACACCTTC. It translates to CASSYTSSQGDYGYTF. The V call is TRBV6-2 or TRBV6-3, the J call TRBJ1-2; 7 bases are a match to TRBD1. J lost 3 bases, V lost 3 bases, and 10 bases had no gene match. Per the germline V gene, CDR1 is MNHEY and CDR2 is SVGEGT. CDR3 length: 16 amino acids.

The chain couples TRBV28 to TRBJ2-7; weak D call: TRBD1 (6 bases). CDR3 length: 13 amino acids. The V end lost 5 bases, the J end lost 3 bases, and 11 bases lay between the germline ends. The germline V gene has CDR1 MDHEN and CDR2 SYDVKM. CDR3 residues: CASSPPQGYEQYF. CDR3 sequence (DNA): TGTGCCAGCAGTCCCCCACAGGGCTACGAGCAGTACTTC.

This clone showed up many times. The chain uses TRBV29-1 and TRBJ2-7; D perhaps matches TRBD1 (6 bases). The CDR3 runs to 14 residues. CDR1 is SQVTM, CDR2 ANQGSEA, per germline. Trimming left V 4 bases short and J 3 bases short, with 16 bases between. The CDR3 sequence: CSVGSWGRVYEQYF. CDR3 sequence (DNA): TGCAGCGTTGGGTCGTGGGGGCGGGTCTACGAGCAGTACTTC.

V usage is TRBV29-1 and J usage is TRBJ1-1; D perhaps matches TRBD1 (5 bases). CDR1 SQVTM and CDR2 ANQGSEA come from the germline V gene. V lost 3 bases and J lost 0, with 11 bases in between. CDR3 size: 14 residues. CDR3 residues: CSVEGPQVNTEAFF. Written as DNA, the CDR3 is TGCAGCGTTGAGGGGCCGCAGGTGAACACTGAAGCTTTCTTT.

This clone appeared once. The CDR3 DNA reads TGTGCCAGCAGCTTACGACTGGGTAGCGGTACCTCTGGGGCCAACGTCCTGACTTTC. Translation: CASSLRLGSGTSGANVLTF. The chain carries TRBV13 and TRBJ2-6; a weak D match, TRBD2 (6 bases). Germline-derived CDR1 and CDR2 are PRHDT and FYEKMQ (reference sequence). The CDR3 covers 19 residues. V was shortened by 2 bases and J by 0 bases, with 17 bases between the two germline ends. The variable domain in full, with the rest retrieved from reference TRBV13 and TRBJ2-6, is AAGVIQSPRHLIKEKRETATLKCYPIPRHDTVYWYQQGPGQDPQFLISFYEKMQSDKGSIPDRFSAQQFSDYHSELNMSSLELGDSALYFCASSLRLGSGTSGANVLTFGAGSRLTVL.